A single sample gave rise to the 17 T cell receptor beta chains below, sequenced in a study of T cell changes during pregnancy in multiple sclerosis. Sequencing used immunoSEQ multiplex PCR; TCRdb keeps in-frame clones, though not all of them. The sample has approximately 39,000 clones; around 89% are singletons. This sample comprised CD4+ T cells from peripheral blood mononuclear cells, obtained in the second trimester of pregnancy. These receptors all stem from a female donor with multiple sclerosis, enrolled in a pregnancy study.

The V gene is TRBV7-2, the J gene TRBJ1-2, with no clear D. The germline V gene encodes CDR1 SGHTA and CDR2 FQGNSA. The CDR3 runs 13 residues. V lost 0 bases and J lost 5, with 7 bases in between. The CDR3 bases are TGTGCCAGCAGCTTAGCGATAGATTATGGCTACACCTTC. Its translation is CASSLAIDYGYTF.

The genes are TRBV5-4 and TRBJ2-2, with a possible D match to TRBD2 (6 bases). The CDR3 contains 14 residues. V was trimmed by 4 bases and J by 2 bases, leaving 9 bases between them. Germline CDR1 reads SGHNT; CDR2 reads YYREEE (reference sequence). The CDR3 sequence is CASSRDFNTGELFF. The CDR3, as DNA: TGTGCCAGCAGCCGGGACTTCAACACCGGGGAGCTGTTTTTT.

The chain employs TRBV4-2 and TRBJ2-3; 10 bases map to TRBD2. Germline V gene data show CDR1 as LGHNA and CDR2 as YNFKEQ. This CDR3 is built from 16 residues. The V and J ends lost 4 bases and 5 bases, in that order; junction bases with no gene match: 9. CDR3 sequence: CASSPLPAGGGDTQYF. The CDR3 DNA reads TGTGCCAGCAGCCCCCTTCCAGCGGGGGGGGGAGATACGCAGTATTTT.

V is TRBV14 and J is TRBJ1-4; maybe TRBD1 (5 bases). V shed 0 bases and J shed 2 bases, with 10 bases lying between them. Germline CDR1 SGHDN, CDR2 FVKESK. The CDR3 is made up of 16 amino acids. CDR3 nucleotides: TGTGCCAGCAGCCAAGATCTTGCAGGGACTAATGAAAAACTGTTTTTT. It specifies CASSQDLAGTNEKLFF.

This clone was seen a single time. V usage is TRBV27 and J usage is TRBJ2-5; 11 nucleotides match TRBD2. The junction had 2 bases not matched to a gene; V was cut back by 4 bases and J by 4 bases. Germline V gene sequence: CDR1 MNHEY, CDR2 SMNVEV (reference sequence). The CDR3 is 14 amino acids. This CDR3 is CASSSSGRRETQYF. The CDR3 DNA reads TGTGCCAGCAGTTCTAGCGGGAGGAGAGAGACCCAGTACTTC.

This clone was recorded once. The CDR3 loop reads CASSETGANSGNTIYF. DNA of the CDR3: TGTGCCAGCAGTGAAACAGGGGCAAACTCTGGAAACACCATATATTTT. This rearrangement joins TRBV2 to TRBJ1-3; TRBD1 aligns across 7 bases. Germline loops: CDR1 SNHLY, CDR2 FYNNEI. The CDR3 extends over 16 amino acids. Trimming cost V 2 bases and J 0 bases; bases outside gene matches: 4.

The chain combines TRBV7-6 with TRBJ2-3; maybe TRBD1 (5 bases). The germline V and J ends were trimmed by 5 bases and 4 bases, with 10 bases remaining between them. The CDR3 has 13 amino acids. CDR1 is SGHVS and CDR2 is FNYEAQ in the germline V gene. The CDR3 DNA follows: TGTGCCAGCAGCCAAGGGGCCCCAGATACGCAGTATTTT. Its translation: CASSQGAPDTQYF.

The J gene is TRBJ2-6, the V gene TRBV7-2; the D gene is possibly TRBD1 (6 bases). Trimming took 6 bases from V and 7 from J, leaving 19 bases between them. Germline loops: CDR1 SGHTA, CDR2 FQGNSA. The CDR3 covers 16 residues. This CDR3 is CASRHGTLGNANVLTF. The CDR3 bases are TGTGCCAGCAGGCACGGGACACTAGGTAACGCCAACGTCCTGACTTTC. The full variable domain, rest sourced from reference TRBV7-2 and TRBJ2-6, is GAGVSQSPSNKVTEKGKDVELRCDPISGHTALYWYRQSLGQGLEFLIYFQGNSAPDKSGLPSDRFSAERTGGSVSTLTIQRTQQEDSAVYLCASRHGTLGNANVLTFGAGSRLTVL.

This chain joins TRBV27 and TRBJ2-7, with TRBD2 matching 10 bases. There are 16 residues in the CDR3. The germline CDR1 and CDR2 sequences are MNHEY and SMNVEV (reference sequence). V trimming: 10 bases; J trimming: 0 bases; junction bases outside the gene matches: 12. The CDR3 sequence is CATTPRASGSSYEQYF. For the CDR3, the DNA is TGTGCCACTACACCCCGGGCTAGCGGGAGCTCCTACGAGCAGTACTTC.

The chain couples TRBV7-3 to TRBJ2-2, with D perhaps TRBD2 (6 bases). Germline CDR1 reads SGHTA; CDR2 reads FQGTGA. The CDR3 spans 13 residues. V lost 5 bases, J lost 3 bases, and 7 bases lay in between. The CDR3 coding sequence is TGTGCCAGCAGCCGGGACTACACCGGGGAGCTGTTTTTT. Translating gives CASSRDYTGELFF.

The chain has TRBV2 and TRBJ1-1; 7 bases agree with TRBD1. Trimming cost V 5 bases and J 8 bases; bases outside gene matches: 11. There are 14 residues in the CDR3. Germline CDR1 and CDR2: SNHLY and FYNNEI. The CDR3: CASSLGTALGEAFF. CDR3 sequence (DNA): TGTGCCAGCAGTCTTGGGACAGCCCTAGGAGAAGCTTTCTTT.

Remarks on this clone: This CDR3 is also generated by other DNA sequences in the sample. This chain links TRBV9 with TRBJ2-3, with D tentatively TRBD1 (6 bases). Trimming removed 4 bases from V and 2 bases from J, with 11 bases in between. Looked up from germline, CDR1 is SGDLS and CDR2 is YYNGEE. This CDR3 has 14 amino acids. CDR3 sequence: CASSLQGSTDTQYF. CDR3 bases: TGTGCCAGCAGCCTTCAGGGGTCCACAGATACGCAGTATTTT.

This chain uses TRBV5-6 with TRBJ1-2; TRBD1 agrees at 7 bases. The CDR3 consists of 16 residues. V lost 4 bases to trimming and J lost 0 bases; unmatched junction nucleotides: 9. Germline V gives CDR1 SGHDT, CDR2 YYEEEE. The CDR3 DNA reads as TGTGCCAGCAGCGCGTATCGGACAGGAGCTAACTATGGCTACACCTTC. Encoded protein: CASSAYRTGANYGYTF.

The V call is TRBV30, the J call TRBJ1-1; TRBD1 matches at 12 bases. Germline V gene data show CDR1 as GTSNPN and CDR2 as SVGIG (reference sequence). The V gene end was trimmed by 3 bases and the J gene end by 4 bases; junction bases not matched to a gene: 12. This CDR3 contains 17 residues. The CDR3 is CAWRRTGTGGWGTEAFF. The DNA of the CDR3 is TGTGCCTGGAGGAGAACCGGGACAGGGGGCTGGGGCACTGAAGCTTTCTTT.

The chain employs TRBV10-3 and TRBJ2-7; 7 bases fit TRBD1. Germline-derived CDR1 and CDR2 are ENHRY and SYGVKD. Germline trimming cut 2 bases from V and 2 bases from J; bases unmatched to any gene: 3. This CDR3 spans 14 amino acids. The CDR3 loop is CAISEPGGTYEQYF. For the CDR3, the DNA is TGTGCCATCAGTGAGCCAGGGGGAACCTACGAGCAGTACTTC.

V and J are TRBV7-3 and TRBJ1-1, with no clear D. The CDR3 runs 11 residues. Trimming shortened V by 6 bases and J by 1 base, and 3 bases separated the two germline ends. CDR1 and CDR2 (germline): SGHTA, FQGTGA. CDR3 sequence reads: CASRQNTEAFF. The DNA for the CDR3 is TGTGCCAGCAGACAGAACACTGAAGCTTTCTTT.

V usage is TRBV29-1 and J usage is TRBJ2-2; TRBD1 matches 9 bases. The germline V gene encodes CDR1 SQVTM and CDR2 ANQGSEA. The CDR3 has 15 amino acids. The junction had 6 bases not matched to a gene; V was cut back by 1 base and J by 6 bases. CDR3 loop: CSVEAGQGLAGELFF. Here the CDR3 DNA reads TGCAGCGTTGAAGCGGGACAGGGCTTGGCCGGGGAGCTGTTTTTT.